The clone carrying this T cell receptor beta chain was seen a few times. Its antigen is currently unknown. With 6 bases clipped from V and 1 base from J, the junction kept 3 bases outside the gene matches. Germline V lookup: CDR1 SEHNR, CDR2 FQNEAQ (reference sequence). CDR3 length equals 14 residues. The data stem from a study of T cell repertoires in cytomegalovirus infection. The wider study: A matching HLA type, together with CMV infection, was signaled by public TCR beta signatures.

TCRdb reanalysed the reads using MiXCR and keeps one entry per CDR3 protein. The sample carries 700,000 to 900,000 distinct CDR3 sequences, around 29% recorded once. This specimen was cultured CD8+ T cells from PBMCs, taken from culture after CMV antigen stimulation. The receptor was derived from a human donor in good health (CMV status not recorded). Some clones in this sample may be carry-over from other donors' samples. The V and J genes are TRBV7-9 and TRBJ2-3; 8 positions agree with TRBD1. DNA for the CDR3: TGTGCCAGCAGTTGGGACAGGCGCACAGATACGCAGTATTTT. This encodes CASSWDRRTDTQYF.